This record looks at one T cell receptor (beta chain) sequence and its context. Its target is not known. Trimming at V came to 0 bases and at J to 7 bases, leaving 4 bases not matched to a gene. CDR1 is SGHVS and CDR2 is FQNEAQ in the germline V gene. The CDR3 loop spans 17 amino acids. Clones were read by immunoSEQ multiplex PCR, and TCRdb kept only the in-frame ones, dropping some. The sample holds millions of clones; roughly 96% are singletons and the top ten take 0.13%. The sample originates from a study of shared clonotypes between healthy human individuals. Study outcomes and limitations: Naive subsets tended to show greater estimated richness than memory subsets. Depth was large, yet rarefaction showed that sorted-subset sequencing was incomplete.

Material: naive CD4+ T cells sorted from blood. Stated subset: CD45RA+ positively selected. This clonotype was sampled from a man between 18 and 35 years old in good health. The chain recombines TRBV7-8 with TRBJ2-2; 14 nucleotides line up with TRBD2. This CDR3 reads CASSLAGTSGSSGELFF. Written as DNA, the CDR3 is TGTGCCAGCAGCTTAGCTGGGACTAGCGGGAGTAGCGGGGAGCTGTTTTTT.